A single sample is the source of the 27 T cell receptor beta chains below, sequenced in a study of technical replicates of blood from a handful of donors. TCRdb keeps only in-frame clones here, not all; method: immunoSEQ multiplex PCR. This table holds about 70,000 clones, roughly 94% found once. The sequenced sample consisted of T cells isolated from PBMCs. These receptors were obtained from a human donor in good health.

There are a few counts of this clone. The chain employs TRBV11-2 and TRBJ1-5, with D unresolved. The length of the CDR3 is 13 residues. V lost 2 bases to trimming and J lost 5 bases, with 7 bases between them. The V gene's germline CDR1 is SGHAT and CDR2 FQNNGV. The CDR3 sequence: CASSLSRYQPQHF. CDR3 bases: TGTGCCAGCAGCTTAAGTCGGTATCAGCCCCAGCATTTT.

The V call is TRBV6-5, the J call TRBJ2-5, with TRBD2 as a possible D gene (6 bases). The ends were cut back, 7 bases at V and 5 bases at J, with 11 bases in the middle. This CDR3 contains 12 residues. Germline-derived CDR1 and CDR2 are MNHEY and SVGAGI. In DNA, the CDR3 is TGTGCCAGCACGGCGGGACGGGAGACCCAGTACTTC. Its protein product is CASTAGRETQYF.

The V and J genes are TRBV5-1 and TRBJ2-1; 8 positions match TRBD1. CDR3 size: 14 residues. V lost 4 bases, J lost 6 bases, and 6 bases stayed unmatched. The germline V gene has CDR1 SGHRS and CDR2 YFSETQ. The CDR3 spells CASSQDRVGNEQFF. Written as DNA, the CDR3 is TGCGCCAGCAGCCAGGACAGGGTGGGCAATGAGCAGTTCTTC.

The rearrangement links TRBV7-9 to TRBJ1-1; D remains unclear. V shed 5 bases and J shed 0 bases, with 13 bases lying between them. The V gene's germline CDR1 is SEHNR and CDR2 FQNEAQ (reference sequence). This CDR3 has 15 amino acids. The CDR3 bases are TGTGCCAGCAGCCCCCCCGCGGTCGTGAACACTGAAGCTTTCTTT. This sequence encodes CASSPPAVVNTEAFF.

The chain couples TRBV5-4 to TRBJ2-2; perhaps TRBD2 as D (5 bases). The ends were cut back, 4 bases at V and 4 bases at J, with 17 bases in the middle. Germline V gene data show CDR1 as SGHNT and CDR2 as YYREEE (reference sequence). The length of the CDR3 is 16 residues. The CDR3 protein is CASSTLTSGSTGELFF. CDR3 DNA sequence: TGTGCCAGCAGCACCTTAACTAGTGGCAGCACCGGGGAGCTGTTTTTT.

This clone was recorded once. The chain joins TRBV28 to TRBJ1-2; tentatively, D is TRBD1 (6 bases). There are 14 residues in the CDR3. CDR1 and CDR2 from the germline V gene are MDHEN and SYDVKM. The V end lost 6 bases, the J end lost 4 bases, and 15 bases lay between the germline ends. This chain's CDR3 is CASSLIQGFYGYTF. As DNA, the CDR3 is TGTGCCAGCAGCCTAATTCAGGGGTTCTATGGCTACACCTTC.

This clone has a handful of counts. The rearrangement joins TRBV2 to TRBJ1-2; 8 nucleotides line up with TRBD1. This CDR3 is 15 amino acids long. The germline CDR1 and CDR2 sequences are SNHLY and FYNNEI. V lost 1 base to trimming and J lost 4 bases; unmatched junction nucleotides: 5. The CDR3 loop reads CASSEGTGKLYGYTF. CDR3 sequence (DNA): TGTGCCAGCAGTGAAGGGACAGGGAAACTCTATGGCTACACCTTC.

The V gene is TRBV30, the J gene TRBJ1-4, with 8 bases that match TRBD1. Germline CDR1 GTSNPN, CDR2 SVGIG (reference sequence). Losses at the gene ends were 3 bases for V and 7 bases for J; bases not matched to a gene: 16. This CDR3 contains 17 residues. The CDR3 DNA is TGTGCCTGGAGCGACCTACGGACAGGGCGTCAGGGTGAAAAACTGTTTTTT. Its translation: CAWSDLRTGRQGEKLFF.

Only one count was recorded for this clone. In DNA form, the CDR3 reads TGTGCCAGCAGTGAAACAGGGGGGTTTCAGCCCCAGCATTTT. Translating gives CASSETGGFQPQHF. This chain connects TRBV6-1 to TRBJ1-5, with 8 bases aligning to TRBD1. The CDR3 extends over 14 amino acids. From germline, CDR1 is MNHNS and CDR2 SASEGT. Germline trimming cut 2 bases from V and 6 bases from J; bases unmatched to any gene: 3.

The rearrangement links TRBV2 to TRBJ1-5; D may be TRBD1 (6 bases). Germline CDR1 SNHLY, CDR2 FYNNEI. The length of the CDR3 is 13 residues. V was cut by 7 bases and J by 3 bases, with 10 bases left in between. CDR3 bases: TGTGCCAGCACGGGACAAAACAATCAGCCCCAGCATTTT. Translation: CASTGQNNQPQHF.

The genes are TRBV29-1 and TRBJ2-3, with 9 nucleotides matching TRBD1. Germline CDR1 is SQVTM and CDR2 is ANQGSEA. The trim removed 5 bases at V and 3 bases at J, leaving 12 bases unmatched. This CDR3 contains 16 residues. CDR3 nucleotides: TGCAGCGTTTGCGTCCCGGGACAGGGTATAACAGATACGCAGTATTTT. Residues: CSVCVPGQGITDTQYF.

V usage is TRBV28 and J usage is TRBJ2-7, with D uncertain. The CDR3 totals 12 residues. The V and J ends lost 4 bases and 4 bases respectively, with 8 bases between them. CDR1 is MDHEN, CDR2 SYDVKM, per germline. CDR3 residues: CASSSLRYEQYF. CDR3 nucleotide sequence: TGTGCCAGCAGTTCCCTACGTTACGAGCAGTACTTC. Combining the CDR3 with reference TRBV28 and TRBJ2-7 gives the whole variable domain DVKVTQSSRYLVKRTGEKVFLECVQDMDHENMFWYRQDPGLGLRLIYFSYDVKMKEKGDIPEGYSVSREKKERFSLILESASTNQTSMYLCASSSLRYEQYFGPGTRLTVT.

The rearrangement joins TRBV5-1 to TRBJ1-1; D possibly corresponds to TRBD1 (6 bases). Looked up from germline, CDR1 is SGHRS and CDR2 is YFSETQ. Trimming stripped 0 bases from V and 6 bases from J, with 9 bases between. CDR3 length equals 13 residues. The CDR3 sequence is CASSLDRASEAFF. CDR3 in DNA: TGCGCCAGCAGCTTGGACAGGGCGTCTGAAGCTTTCTTT.

The J gene is TRBJ2-3, the V gene TRBV29-1; no clear D. The germline V and J ends were trimmed by 4 bases and 0 bases, with 8 bases remaining between them. Germline loops: CDR1 SQVTM, CDR2 ANQGSEA. This CDR3 has 13 residues. The CDR3 coding sequence is TGCAGCGTTGTTGGGCCGAGCACAGATACGCAGTATTTT. It codes for CSVVGPSTDTQYF.

The rearrangement links TRBV14 to TRBJ2-7; D gene ambiguous. CDR3 length: 14 amino acids. Deletions cut 1 base from V and 2 bases from J, with 9 bases between. Germline loops: CDR1 SGHDN, CDR2 FVKESK. CDR3 region: CASSQGVGAYEQYF. Here the CDR3 DNA reads TGTGCCAGCAGCCAAGGCGTCGGAGCCTACGAGCAGTACTTC. Variable domain in full (rest from reference TRBV14 and TRBJ2-7): EAGVTQFPSHSVIEKGQTVTLRCDPISGHDNLYWYRRVMGKEIKFLLHFVKESKQDESGMPNNRFLAERTGGTYSTLKVQPAELEDSGVYFCASSQGVGAYEQYFGPGTRLTVT.

The chain recombines TRBV28 with TRBJ2-2; 15 nucleotides agree with TRBD2. V lost 4 bases and J lost 7; bases outside the gene matches: 4. CDR1 and CDR2 (germline): MDHEN, SYDVKM. This CDR3 is 16 amino acids long. The CDR3 DNA sequence: TGTGCCAGCAGTTGGGGGACTAGCGGGGGGTTCGGGGAGCTGTTTTTT. Amino acids: CASSWGTSGGFGELFF.

The chain couples TRBV5-4 to TRBJ2-3; no definite D call. V was pared by 3 bases and J by 3 bases, with 8 bases between. The CDR3 runs to 13 residues. The germline V gene encodes CDR1 SGHNT and CDR2 YYREEE (reference sequence). The chain's CDR3 is CASSSVGTDTQYF. The CDR3 DNA follows: TGTGCCAGCAGCTCCGTCGGGACAGATACGCAGTATTTT.

The V and J genes are TRBV28 and TRBJ1-2, with TRBD1 matching over 9 bases. V gave up 5 bases and J gave up 0 bases; unmatched junction bases: 13. Germline CDR1 reads MDHEN; CDR2 reads SYDVKM. This CDR3 region has 18 residues. CDR3 in amino acids: CASSGYRGPSKTNYGYTF. Written as DNA, the CDR3 is TGTGCCAGCAGTGGGTACAGGGGGCCCTCAAAAACTAACTATGGCTACACCTTC.

The chain recombines TRBV18 with TRBJ1-2, with 8 bases identical to TRBD1. From germline, CDR1 is KGHSH and CDR2 LQKENI. Trimming removed 6 bases from V and 2 bases from J; junction bases left unmatched: 14. The CDR3 is 17 residues long. Written as DNA, the CDR3 is TGTGCCAGCTCCCTCGGGACAGGAGAAACCATAAACTATGGCTACACCTTC. Translation gives CASSLGTGETINYGYTF.

V is TRBV4-1 and J is TRBJ1-2, with D maybe TRBD1 (5 bases). Germline V gene data show CDR1 as MGHRA and CDR2 as YSYEKL. The germline V and J ends were trimmed by 3 bases and 5 bases, with 22 bases remaining between them. CDR3 length equals 17 residues. The CDR3 loop is CASSQNSRTIIRYGYTF. In DNA, the CDR3 is TGCGCCAGCAGCCAGAACAGCCGGACAATAATTCGATATGGCTACACCTTC.

The V gene is TRBV5-1, the J gene TRBJ2-1; perhaps TRBD2 as D (5 bases). V was shortened by 0 bases and J by 7 bases, with 11 bases between the two germline ends. This CDR3 is built from 14 residues. Germline CDR1 reads SGHRS; CDR2 reads YFSETQ. The CDR3 DNA reads TGCGCCAGCAGCTTGGAGGCTAGCTGGAATGAGCAGTTCTTC. Translated, it gives CASSLEASWNEQFF.

This clone has only one observation. The chain combines TRBV5-1 with TRBJ2-2, with 8 bases fitting TRBD1. Germline-derived CDR1 and CDR2 are SGHRS and YFSETQ. This CDR3 comprises 17 residues. With 6 bases clipped from V and 2 bases from J, the junction kept 12 bases outside the gene matches. CDR3 residues: CASKAGQGFLNTGELFF. In DNA form, the CDR3 reads TGCGCCAGCAAGGCTGGACAGGGATTTTTAAACACCGGGGAGCTGTTTTTT.

This clone appeared a single time. The V call is TRBV4-1, the J call TRBJ2-1; D possibly corresponds to TRBD1 (5 bases). The CDR3 covers 14 residues. Between the trimmed V and J ends, which lost 0 bases and 7 bases, there was a span of 10 bases. The germline V gene has CDR1 MGHRA and CDR2 YSYEKL. This CDR3 reads CASSQDRQGNEQFF. The CDR3 nucleotides read TGCGCCAGCAGCCAAGATCGCCAGGGAAATGAGCAGTTCTTC.

The chain carries TRBV5-1 and TRBJ2-1; no clear D gene. This CDR3 contains 13 residues. V dropped 0 bases and J dropped 7 bases, with 8 bases sitting between them. Germline V gene lookup returns CDR1 SGHRS and CDR2 YFSETQ. CDR3 in DNA: TGCGCCAGCAGCTTGGGTACGGTAAATGAGCAGTTCTTC. Translated, it gives CASSLGTVNEQFF.

V gene TRBV5-1 combines with J gene TRBJ2-5, with TRBD2 as a possible D gene (5 bases). This CDR3 spans 15 amino acids. Trimming cost V 2 bases and J 0 bases, with 11 bases left between them. Germline V CDR1 and CDR2: SGHRS, YFSETQ. CDR3: CASSLIGADQETQYF. The CDR3 coding sequence is TGCGCCAGCAGCTTAATAGGAGCGGACCAAGAGACCCAGTACTTC. Using reference TRBV5-1 and TRBJ2-5 for the parts outside the CDR3, the full variable domain is KAGVTQTPRYLIKTRGQQVTLSCSPISGHRSVSWYQQTPGQGLQFLFEYFSETQRNKGNFPGRFSGRQFSNSRSEMNVSTLELGDSALYLCASSLIGADQETQYFGPGTRLLVL.

The chain is built from TRBV13 and TRBJ2-7, with D perhaps matching TRBD2 (5 bases). V was clipped by 4 bases and J by 4 bases, with 14 bases between them. The germline CDR1 and CDR2 sequences are PRHDT and FYEKMQ (reference sequence). This CDR3 has 14 residues. The CDR3 nucleotides are TGTGCCAGCAGCTCCCGACTAAACGCTTACGAGCAGTACTTC. This gives the protein CASSSRLNAYEQYF.

This chain links TRBV28 with TRBJ2-7; 14 nucleotides match TRBD2. The ends lost 1 base at V and 5 bases at J; junction bases unmatched: 10. Looked up from germline, CDR1 is MDHEN and CDR2 is SYDVKM. The CDR3 runs 18 residues. Here the CDR3 DNA reads TGTGCCAGCAGTTTATCTTATCTGACTAGCGGGAGGGCCAACGAGCAGTACTTC. Its translation is CASSLSYLTSGRANEQYF.